The 3 T cell receptor beta chains below come from one sample, sequenced in a study of shared clonotypes between healthy human individuals. Libraries were prepared by immunoSEQ multiplex PCR; TCRdb keeps only in-frame clonotypes and omits some of them. The sample holds 1.4 million to 1.5 million clones, more than 95% seen once. The sample comprised naive CD4+ T cells sorted from blood. Subset indicated: CD45RA+ positively selected. The receptors were sampled from a man aged 30 to 39 in good health.

This clone has just one count. The chain links TRBV7-3 to TRBJ2-2, with D tentatively TRBD1 (6 bases). The V gene lost 1 base and the J gene lost 2 bases, with 11 bases spanning the gap. This CDR3 has 16 residues. Germline V lookup: CDR1 SGHTA, CDR2 FQGTGA. The DNA for the CDR3 is TGTGCCAGCAGCTTAATTCCAGGGGCAAACACCGGGGAGCTGTTTTTT. Translation gives CASSLIPGANTGELFF.

The chain links TRBV2 to TRBJ2-7, with 9 bases matching TRBD1. The length of the CDR3 is 16 residues. The germline CDR1 and CDR2 sequences are SNHLY and FYNNEI. J lost 0 bases, V lost 6 bases, and 9 bases had no gene match. In DNA, the CDR3 is TGTGCCAGCAGCACGGGACAGGGACCAAGCTCCTACGAGCAGTACTTC. Its translation: CASSTGQGPSSYEQYF.

This clone was observed a handful of times. The V call is TRBV5-1, the J call TRBJ1-5, with TRBD1 identical over 9 bases. With 0 bases clipped from V and 7 bases from J, the junction kept 5 bases outside the gene matches. The CDR3 runs 15 residues. Germline V CDR1 and CDR2: SGHRS, YFSETQ. CDR3 nucleotide sequence: TGCGCCAGCAGCTTGGCCCCGGGACAGGGCCAGCCCCAGCATTTT. This codes for CASSLAPGQGQPQHF.